Listed here are 30 T cell receptor beta chains from one sample, sequenced in a study of a mutant IDH1 vaccine in newly diagnosed glioma. Profiled with immunoSEQ multiplex PCR; TCRdb holds only in-frame clones, not every one. Seen here are 60,000 to 65,000 clones, around 84% observed once, and the top ten hold about 4.6%. Which antigens these TCRs recognize remains unknown. Documented time point: week 35, safety follow-up. It was 300 ug of mutant IDH1 20-mer peptide that made up each vaccine dose, given with topical imiquimod. Sample: PBMCs, taken from a glioma patient whose treatment included an IDH1 peptide vaccine. The receptor set was obtained from a man aged 25-45 years with glioma.

The table lists this clone with a count of one. The chain links TRBV15 to TRBJ1-5; 8 bases fit TRBD1. The CDR3 length is 14 residues. V shed 4 bases and J 7 bases; nucleotides not matched to a gene: 6. The V gene's germline CDR1 is LNHNV and CDR2 YYDKDF (reference sequence). The CDR3 region is CATSTRTGRQPQHF. The CDR3 region has the DNA TGTGCCACCAGCACACGGACAGGGCGGCAGCCCCAGCATTTT.

This clone has a handful of counts. The chain is built from TRBV29-1 and TRBJ1-1; TRBD1 matches at 8 bases. The CDR3 spans 12 residues. The trim removed 7 bases at V and 5 bases at J, leaving 6 bases unmatched. The germline V gene encodes CDR1 SQVTM and CDR2 ANQGSEA. The CDR3 spells CSARTGKTEAFF. The CDR3 DNA follows: TGCAGCGCTAGGACAGGGAAAACTGAAGCTTTCTTT.

This sequence joins TRBV19 and TRBJ2-7, with a possible D match to TRBD2 (5 bases). CDR3 length: 13 residues. The ends were cut back, 1 base at V and 5 bases at J, with 9 bases in the middle. CDR1 and CDR2 from the germline V gene are LNHDA and SQIVND (reference sequence). CDR3 sequence (DNA): TGTGCCAGTAGTATAGGACCCGGGGACGAGCAGTACTTC. Translated, it gives CASSIGPGDEQYF.

The chain uses TRBV10-2 and TRBJ2-7; D is perhaps TRBD1 or TRBD2 (5 bases each). In germline, CDR1 is WSHSY, CDR2 SAAADI. V was pared by 6 bases and J by 5 bases, with 20 bases between. This CDR3 contains 15 residues. DNA of the CDR3: TGCGCCAGCAGCGGTAGGGACGTCATTAACCACGAGCAGTACTTC. As protein: CASSGRDVINHEQYF.

The chain uses TRBV29-1 and TRBJ2-3; 10 bases fit TRBD1. Germline loops: CDR1 SQVTM, CDR2 ANQGSEA. The CDR3 totals 17 residues. The V and J ends lost 3 bases and 8 bases, in that order; junction bases with no gene match: 17. CDR3 sequence: CSVDALDRGRRRGTQYF. CDR3 nucleotide sequence: TGCAGCGTTGATGCCCTGGACAGGGGGAGGCGGAGGGGTACGCAGTATTTT.

The J gene is TRBJ1-4, the V gene TRBV15, with D perhaps TRBD1 (5 bases). V was trimmed by 0 bases and J by 8 bases, leaving 16 bases between them. The CDR3 runs to 16 residues. From germline, CDR1 is LNHNV and CDR2 YYDKDF (reference sequence). CDR3 bases: TGTGCCACCAGCAGAGATAGGGGTCGAGGTGACGAAAAACTGTTTTTT. Residues: CATSRDRGRGDEKLFF.

The chain recombines TRBV5-1 with TRBJ1-2, with D uncertain. Germline V gene data show CDR1 as SGHRS and CDR2 as YFSETQ. V lost 2 bases and J 5 bases, leaving 10 bases between the germline ends. The CDR3 is 13 amino acids. The CDR3 region has the DNA TGCGCCAGCAGCTTAGACGGGCAGTATGGCTACACCTTC. Translated, it gives CASSLDGQYGYTF.

V usage is TRBV7-6 and J usage is TRBJ2-5; 10 nucleotides align to TRBD1. Germline loops: CDR1 SGHVS, CDR2 FNYEAQ. The J segment lost 4 bases and the V segment lost 2 bases, leaving 10 bases of the junction unmatched. This CDR3 is 17 amino acids long. This chain's CDR3 is CASSLSATGGASETQYF. The CDR3, as DNA: TGTGCCAGCAGCTTATCCGCGACAGGGGGCGCATCAGAGACCCAGTACTTC.

This chain joins TRBV18 and TRBJ2-1, with 8 bases that match TRBD2. The CDR3 length is 19 residues. Germline V gives CDR1 KGHSH, CDR2 LQKENI. The ends lost 0 bases at V and 2 bases at J; junction bases unmatched: 12. The CDR3 region is CASSPPPGGLPSTYNEQFF. The DNA of the CDR3 is TGTGCCAGCTCACCACCGCCGGGGGGGCTTCCCTCTACCTACAATGAGCAGTTCTTC. The full variable domain, with the rest looked up from reference TRBV18 and TRBJ2-1, is NAGVMQNPRHLVRRRGQEARLRCSPMKGHSHVYWYRQLPEEGLKFMVYLQKENIIDESGMPKERFSAEFPKEGPSILRIQQVVRGDSAAYFCASSPPPGGLPSTYNEQFFGPGTRLTVL.

The count of this clone is one. The genes are TRBV10-3 and TRBJ1-1; D possibly corresponds to TRBD1 (5 bases). CDR1 ENHRY and CDR2 SYGVKD come from the germline V gene. The CDR3 has 16 residues. The V and J ends lost 5 bases and 1 base respectively, with 17 bases between them. The CDR3 loop is CAISSRVQGRNTEAFF. The DNA for the CDR3 is TGTGCCATCAGTTCGCGGGTGCAGGGCCGGAACACTGAAGCTTTCTTT.

The rearrangement links TRBV19 to TRBJ2-3, with 9 nucleotides matching TRBD2. J lost 3 bases, V lost 3 bases, and 7 bases had no gene match. The CDR3 runs to 16 residues. The germline CDR1 and CDR2 sequences are LNHDA and SQIVND (reference sequence). Here the CDR3 reads CASSIPLAGPTDTQYF. Written as DNA, the CDR3 is TGTGCCAGTAGTATTCCCCTAGCGGGGCCAACAGATACGCAGTATTTT. The full variable domain, with the rest looked up from reference TRBV19 and TRBJ2-3, is DGGITQSPKYLFRKEGQNVTLSCEQNLNHDAMYWYRQDPGQGLRLIYYSQIVNDFQKGDIAEGYSVSREKKESFPLTVTSAQKNPTAFYLCASSIPLAGPTDTQYFGPGTRLTVL.

This clone has a single count. This chain's CDR3 is CASSFSGGGPYEQYF. The CDR3 DNA reads as TGTGCCAGCAGTTTTTCTGGCGGGGGGCCCTACGAGCAGTACTTC. The V call is TRBV28, the J call TRBJ2-7, with TRBD2 matching 8 bases. This CDR3 comprises 15 residues. Germline V gene data show CDR1 as MDHEN and CDR2 as SYDVKM. With 3 bases clipped from V and 2 bases from J, the junction kept 6 bases outside the gene matches.

This clone was observed a few times. The genes are TRBV2 and TRBJ1-5; 7 bases align to TRBD1. The J segment lost 6 bases and the V segment lost 5 bases, leaving 4 bases of the junction unmatched. CDR1 and CDR2 from the germline V gene are SNHLY and FYNNEI. The CDR3 has 13 residues. The CDR3 DNA reads TGTGCCAGCAGTCCACAGGGGATTCAGCCCCAGCATTTT. It is translated as CASSPQGIQPQHF.

V gene TRBV6-5 combines with J gene TRBJ2-1, with 7 positions matching TRBD1. The CDR3 runs to 15 residues. CDR1 and CDR2 from the germline V gene are MNHEY and SVGAGI. V gave up 6 bases and J gave up 2 bases; unmatched junction bases: 7. CDR3 region: CASSQQGGTYNEQFF. The CDR3 nucleotides read TGTGCCAGCAGCCAACAAGGGGGCACCTACAATGAGCAGTTCTTC.

The chain combines TRBV6-6 with TRBJ2-7; TRBD1 matches 7 bases. CDR1 MNHNY and CDR2 SVGAGI come from the germline V gene (reference sequence). V lost 5 bases, J lost 3 bases, and 4 bases stayed unmatched. The CDR3 runs to 13 residues. In DNA form, the CDR3 reads TGTGCCAGCAGTCCGGGACAGATCTACGAGCAGTACTTC. Protein: CASSPGQIYEQYF.

V is TRBV5-1 and J is TRBJ2-1; D perhaps matches TRBD1 (7 bases). The germline V gene has CDR1 SGHRS and CDR2 YFSETQ. The CDR3 spans 16 residues. Trimming pared 0 bases from V and 4 bases from J, leaving 14 bases between. The chain's CDR3 is CASSLAGAGGYNEQFF. The CDR3, as DNA: TGCGCCAGCAGCTTGGCCGGGGCAGGGGGGTACAATGAGCAGTTCTTC.

The CDR3 coding sequence is TGTGCCAGTAAGGACATCAGAACTTATAGCAATCAGCCCCAGCATTTT. Amino acid sequence: CASKDIRTYSNQPQHF. The genes are TRBV19 and TRBJ1-5, with a possible D match to TRBD1 (5 bases). The CDR3 contains 16 residues. Germline CDR1 and CDR2: LNHDA and SQIVND (reference sequence). V lost 7 bases and J lost 0, with 16 bases in between.

The rearrangement uses TRBV7-9 and TRBJ2-5; D might be TRBD2 (6 bases). Germline V gene lookup returns CDR1 SEHNR and CDR2 FQNEAQ (reference sequence). V lost 0 bases and J 4 bases, leaving 18 bases between the germline ends. This CDR3 is built from 17 residues. The CDR3 reads CASSLAGTAGPSETQYF. The CDR3 DNA reads TGTGCCAGCAGCTTAGCGGGAACTGCGGGACCCTCAGAGACCCAGTACTTC.

This chain connects TRBV10-1 to TRBJ2-1; no definite D call. The ends were cut back, 5 bases at V and 11 bases at J, with 13 bases in the middle. This CDR3 region has 12 residues. The germline CDR1 and CDR2 sequences are WNHNN and SYGVQD (reference sequence). This CDR3 is CASSQSSVQQFF. In DNA, the CDR3 is TGCGCCAGCAGTCAAAGCTCGGTACAGCAGTTCTTC.

This clone showed up just once. CDR3 sequence (DNA): TGTGCCAGCAGCGTAAAGTTGAAGGAGTCGGCAGATACGCAGTATTTT. This gives the protein CASSVKLKESADTQYF. The chain carries TRBV9 and TRBJ2-3; D ambiguous. The CDR3 contains 16 residues. Trimming removed 1 base at V and 4 bases at J, with 16 bases between. The germline V gene encodes CDR1 SGDLS and CDR2 YYNGEE.

The table lists this clone with a few counts. V is TRBV19 and J is TRBJ1-5, with 9 bases aligning to TRBD1. There are 15 residues in the CDR3. Germline-derived CDR1 and CDR2 are LNHDA and SQIVND (reference sequence). V gave up 3 bases and J gave up 3 bases; unmatched junction bases: 3. The CDR3 region has the DNA TGTGCCAGTAGTATTGACAGGGGGACCAATCAGCCCCAGCATTTT. It codes for CASSIDRGTNQPQHF.

This clone was observed a handful of times. V usage is TRBV6-1 and J usage is TRBJ2-3, with TRBD2 identical over 10 bases. V dropped 6 bases and J dropped 6; count of bases not matched to a gene: 9. CDR1 and CDR2 (germline): MNHNS, SASEGT. The CDR3 sequence is 15 residues long. CDR3 bases: TGTGCCAGCAGGCCCTTCCTAGCGGGGGACGATACGCAGTATTTT. Amino acid sequence: CASRPFLAGDDTQYF.

There are a few counts of this clone. CDR3 DNA: TGTGCCAGCAGCTTACCGGCCGCGTCCTATGGCTACACCTTC. This translates into CASSLPAASYGYTF. This sequence joins TRBV7-9 and TRBJ1-2; no clear D gene. There are 14 residues in the CDR3. V gave up 2 bases and J gave up 4 bases, with 11 bases separating them. Germline V gives CDR1 SEHNR, CDR2 FQNEAQ (reference sequence).

This rearrangement joins TRBV19 to TRBJ1-3; TRBD1 aligns across 9 bases. CDR1 and CDR2 (germline): LNHDA, SQIVND (reference sequence). V was pared by 7 bases and J by 0 bases, with 4 bases of the junction left unmatched. This CDR3 is 15 amino acids long. CDR3 protein: CASKTGGLSGNTIYF. CDR3 bases: TGTGCCAGTAAGACAGGGGGTCTCTCTGGAAACACCATATATTTT.

In its sample, this clone was seen a few times. The chain combines TRBV6-1 with TRBJ2-2, with D maybe TRBD1 (5 bases). Germline assignment: CDR1 MNHNS and CDR2 SASEGT. V gave up 3 bases and J gave up 3 bases, with 11 bases separating them. The CDR3 length is 15 residues. Here the CDR3 reads CASSDRVRDTGELFF. The CDR3 DNA reads TGTGCCAGCAGTGACAGGGTGAGAGACACCGGGGAGCTGTTTTTT.

This clone was detected only once. The chain carries TRBV5-5 and TRBJ1-1; D is uncertain. CDR3 length equals 17 residues. Germline values: CDR1 SGHKS, CDR2 YYEKEE (reference sequence). Trimming left V 4 bases short and J 6 bases short, with 25 bases between. DNA of the CDR3: TGTGCCAGCAGCGACATCGCTGTGATCCGGGGAAACGCTGAAGCTTTCTTT. Its translation: CASSDIAVIRGNAEAFF.

The V call is TRBV14, the J call TRBJ2-3, with no clear D. The germline CDR1 and CDR2 sequences are SGHDN and FVKESK. Trimming removed 1 base from V and 3 bases from J, with 8 bases in between. CDR3 length: 14 amino acids. The CDR3 DNA is TGTGCCAGCAGCCAAGTAGGTGGTACAGATACGCAGTATTTT. Its protein product is CASSQVGGTDTQYF.

This clone occurred a few times. This chain links TRBV5-1 with TRBJ1-1; D remains ambiguous. Germline lookup yields CDR1 SGHRS and CDR2 YFSETQ. V was shortened by 1 base and J by 3 bases, with 7 bases between the two germline ends. The CDR3 extends over 13 amino acids. CDR3 bases: TGCGCCAGCAGCTTGAGATGGGACACTGAAGCTTTCTTT. Translation gives CASSLRWDTEAFF. Together with reference TRBV5-1 and TRBJ1-1, the CDR3 gives the full variable domain: KAGVTQTPRYLIKTRGQQVTLSCSPISGHRSVSWYQQTPGQGLQFLFEYFSETQRNKGNFPGRFSGRQFSNSRSEMNVSTLELGDSALYLCASSLRWDTEAFFGQGTRLTVV.

This CDR3 is CASSGRLAGQETQYF. The CDR3 DNA sequence: TGTGCCAGCAGTGGGAGACTAGCGGGCCAAGAGACCCAGTACTTC. The chain recombines TRBV2 with TRBJ2-5; 10 bases match TRBD2. The germline CDR1 and CDR2 sequences are SNHLY and FYNNEI. With V trimmed by 4 bases and J by 1 base, 3 bases remained unmatched. CDR3 length equals 15 residues.

This clone was seen a single time. The chain links TRBV6-5 to TRBJ1-2; 7 positions agree with TRBD1. CDR1 and CDR2 (germline): MNHEY, SVGAGI. With 5 bases clipped from V and 4 bases from J, the junction kept 7 bases outside the gene matches. This CDR3 has 14 residues. CDR3: CASSATGRFYGYTF. The CDR3 coding sequence is TGTGCCAGCAGTGCGACAGGGCGGTTCTATGGCTACACCTTC.